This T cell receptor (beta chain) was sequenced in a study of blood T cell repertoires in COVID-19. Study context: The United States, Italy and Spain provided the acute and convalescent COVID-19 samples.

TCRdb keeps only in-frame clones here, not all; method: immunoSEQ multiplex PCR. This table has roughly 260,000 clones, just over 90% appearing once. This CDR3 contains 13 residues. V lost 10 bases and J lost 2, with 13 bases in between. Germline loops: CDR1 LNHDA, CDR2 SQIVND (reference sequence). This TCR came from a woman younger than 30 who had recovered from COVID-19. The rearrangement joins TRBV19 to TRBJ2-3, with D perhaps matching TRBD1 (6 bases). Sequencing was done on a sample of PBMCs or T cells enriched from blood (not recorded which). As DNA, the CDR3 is TGTGCCACGCAGCGACAGGACACAGATACGCAGTATTTT. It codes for CATQRQDTDTQYF. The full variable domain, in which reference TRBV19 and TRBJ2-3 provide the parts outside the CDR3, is DGGITQSPKYLFRKEGQNVTLSCEQNLNHDAMYWYRQDPGQGLRLIYYSQIVNDFQKGDIAEGYSVSREKKESFPLTVTSAQKNPTAFYLCATQRQDTDTQYFGPGTRLTVL.